The 30 T cell receptor beta chains below all came from one sample that was sequenced in a study of cytomegalovirus exposure and HLA in healthy donors. Vbeta (60) and Jbeta (13) primers were used in the PCR. The data were produced by immunoSEQ multiplex PCR, yet TCRdb's version contains in-frame clones alone and is incomplete. The sample lists about 110,000 clones; roughly 80% were seen once. Sequenced: PBMCs. The receptors derive from a middle-aged man in good health and CMV-seronegative.

The chain couples TRBV6-1 to TRBJ1-3; 7 bases fit TRBD1. This CDR3 comprises 15 residues. Germline CDR1 reads MNHNS; CDR2 reads SASEGT. V shed 5 bases, J shed 9 bases, and the junction held 13 bases outside the gene matches. CDR3: CASSPRGQQLSTIYF. CDR3 coding DNA: TGTGCCAGCAGTCCCCGGGGACAGCAGTTGAGCACCATATATTTT.

The V gene is TRBV2, the J gene TRBJ2-7; 11 bases agree with TRBD2. This CDR3 has 15 residues. Unmatched junction bases numbered 4, after V lost 6 bases and J lost 0 bases. The germline CDR1 and CDR2 sequences are SNHLY and FYNNEI. CDR3 sequence: CASRATSGGSYEQYF. CDR3 DNA sequence: TGTGCCAGCAGGGCTACTAGCGGGGGCTCCTACGAGCAGTACTTC.

A few counts support this clone. The chain uses TRBV2 and TRBJ2-4, with TRBD2 matching 9 bases. The junction had 9 bases not matched to a gene; V was cut back by 3 bases and J by 3 bases. Germline CDR1 is SNHLY and CDR2 is FYNNEI. The CDR3 runs to 17 residues. CDR3 in DNA: TGTGCCAGCAGTGAGGCAAGCGGGGGGCAGGTCAAAAACATTCAGTACTTC. This codes for CASSEASGGQVKNIQYF.

The chain joins TRBV6-6 to TRBJ1-5; the D gene is possibly TRBD1 (6 bases). Germline CDR1 MNHNY, CDR2 SVGAGI (reference sequence). The ends were cut back, 8 bases at V and 2 bases at J, with 13 bases in the middle. The CDR3 spans 14 residues. The CDR3: CASGLGAGNQPQHF. In nucleotides, the CDR3 is TGTGCCAGCGGGCTGGGGGCGGGCAATCAGCCCCAGCATTTT.

This clone appeared a few times. J is TRBJ1-1 and V is TRBV6-6, with TRBD1 matching over 7 bases. This CDR3 region has 12 residues. Germline CDR1 and CDR2: MNHNY and SVGAGI (reference sequence). Losses at the gene ends were 8 bases for V and 3 bases for J; bases not matched to a gene: 3. The CDR3 spells CASEQGDTEAFF. The CDR3 coding sequence is TGTGCCAGCGAGCAGGGGGACACTGAAGCTTTCTTT.

This rearrangement joins TRBV7-9 to TRBJ2-1; a possible D gene is TRBD1 (5 bases). The germline CDR1 and CDR2 sequences are SEHNR and FQNEAQ (reference sequence). This CDR3 has 13 amino acids. V lost 10 bases to trimming and J lost 4 bases, with 14 bases between them. The CDR3 coding sequence is TGTGCCATCGAGAGACAGAGTTACAATGAGCAGTTCTTC. Protein product: CAIERQSYNEQFF.

The CDR3 DNA sequence: TGTGCCAGCAGCTTAGTAGACAGGGGGCGATTTGGAAACACCATATATTTT. Its translation: CASSLVDRGRFGNTIYF. V usage is TRBV7-2 and J usage is TRBJ1-3, with 10 bases fitting TRBD1. With 1 base clipped from V and 3 bases from J, the junction kept 6 bases outside the gene matches. The CDR3 length is 17 residues. Per germline, CDR1 SGHTA and CDR2 FQGNSA.

The CDR3 coding sequence is TGTGCCAGTAGTCTCCGACATTCCGGTAGCAATCAGCCCCAGCATTTT. Amino acid sequence: CASSLRHSGSNQPQHF. This chain uses TRBV19 with TRBJ1-5; D not certain. The CDR3 covers 16 residues. Trimming stripped 5 bases from V and 0 bases from J, with 14 bases between. The V gene's germline CDR1 is LNHDA and CDR2 SQIVND (reference sequence).

The chain carries TRBV6-1 and TRBJ1-1, with 7 bases identical to TRBD1. Germline V lookup: CDR1 MNHNS, CDR2 SASEGT. The CDR3 has 14 amino acids. J lost 2 bases, V lost 6 bases, and 6 bases had no gene match. The CDR3 nucleotides read TGTGCCAGCAGCTGGGACAGAACTAACACTGAAGCTTTCTTT. Translating it yields CASSWDRTNTEAFF.

The chain is built from TRBV6-5 and TRBJ1-1; 10 bases line up with TRBD1. The ends lost 2 bases at V and 1 base at J; junction bases unmatched: 1. This CDR3 has 15 residues. Germline loops: CDR1 MNHEY, CDR2 SVGAGI. CDR3 DNA sequence: TGTGCCAGCAGTTACGGGGACAGGGGGAACACTGAAGCTTTCTTT. Translating it yields CASSYGDRGNTEAFF.

In its sample, this clone was seen a few times. The V call is TRBV27, the J call TRBJ2-7; D perhaps matches TRBD2 (6 bases). Germline assignment: CDR1 MNHEY and CDR2 SMNVEV (reference sequence). The CDR3 sequence is 14 residues long. V was trimmed by 2 bases and J by 1 base, leaving 9 bases between them. CDR3: CASSLVGGSYEQYF. The DNA of the CDR3 is TGTGCCAGCAGTTTAGTTGGAGGGTCCTACGAGCAGTACTTC.

This sequence joins TRBV7-9 and TRBJ2-3; TRBD1 might be the D (6 bases). Germline V lookup: CDR1 SEHNR, CDR2 FQNEAQ (reference sequence). The CDR3 loop spans 15 amino acids. The V gene lost 1 base and the J gene lost 7 bases, with 15 bases spanning the gap. CDR3 bases: TGTGCCAGCAGCTTAGTAACAGGGAGTAGATATACGCAGTATTTT. Translated: CASSLVTGSRYTQYF.

The chain couples TRBV29-1 to TRBJ2-6; 7 nucleotides match TRBD2. Trimming cost V 6 bases and J 2 bases; bases outside gene matches: 1. In germline, CDR1 is SQVTM, CDR2 ANQGSEA. The length of the CDR3 is 13 residues. CDR3 in DNA: TGCAGCGTCCGGGAGGCTGGGGCCAACGTCCTGACTTTC. Protein sequence: CSVREAGANVLTF.

V gene TRBV29-1 combines with J gene TRBJ2-3; 11 bases map to TRBD2. Germline V gene sequence: CDR1 SQVTM, CDR2 ANQGSEA. The V and J ends lost 3 bases and 1 base, in that order; junction bases with no gene match: 6. CDR3 size: 16 residues. CDR3 bases: TGCAGCGTTGAGTTGTTAGCGGGGGGGGGCACAGATACGCAGTATTTT. It specifies CSVELLAGGGTDTQYF.

V usage is TRBV27 and J usage is TRBJ1-5; a weak D match, TRBD1 (5 bases). Trimming shortened V by 6 bases and J by 0 bases, and 15 bases separated the two germline ends. CDR1 and CDR2 (germline): MNHEY, SMNVEV (reference sequence). This CDR3 is built from 16 residues. CDR3 bases: TGTGCCAGCAGCAAAAACTCAGGGATTAGCAATCAGCCCCAGCATTTT. As protein: CASSKNSGISNQPQHF.

In its sample, this clone was seen a few times. V usage is TRBV4-1 and J usage is TRBJ2-3; 9 bases are shared with TRBD2. Germline trimming cut 8 bases from V and 2 bases from J; bases unmatched to any gene: 11. Germline values: CDR1 MGHRA, CDR2 YSYEKL. The CDR3 has 16 amino acids. For the CDR3, the DNA is TGCGCCAGCCGAGAGACTAGCGGTGTTAACACAGATACGCAGTATTTT. It translates to CASRETSGVNTDTQYF.

The rearrangement uses TRBV7-2 and TRBJ2-7; the match to TRBD2 covers 9 bases. Losses at the gene ends were 0 bases for V and 4 bases for J; bases not matched to a gene: 7. Germline V gene lookup returns CDR1 SGHTA and CDR2 FQGNSA. The CDR3 sequence is 16 residues long. The DNA of the CDR3 is TGTGCCAGCAGCTTAGCGTTCGCTAGCGGGATGTACGAGCAGTACTTC. Amino acid sequence: CASSLAFASGMYEQYF.

This rearrangement joins TRBV9 to TRBJ2-7; the D gene is possibly TRBD2 (6 bases). Trimming removed 4 bases from V and 2 bases from J, with 13 bases in between. The CDR3 is made up of 14 amino acids. The germline gives CDR1 SGDLS, CDR2 YYNGEE. CDR3 sequence: CASSPSGGAYEQYF. In DNA form, the CDR3 reads TGTGCCAGCAGCCCATCCGGGGGAGCCTACGAGCAGTACTTC.

The J gene is TRBJ2-7, the V gene TRBV6-5; TRBD1 matches at 8 bases. The CDR3 extends over 15 amino acids. Germline CDR1 and CDR2: MNHEY and SVGAGI. V gave up 0 bases and J gave up 7 bases; unmatched junction bases: 8. CDR3 sequence reads: CASSYSGTGRREQYF. The CDR3 nucleotides are TGTGCCAGCAGTTACTCGGGGACAGGACGGCGGGAGCAGTACTTC.

V gene TRBV28 combines with J gene TRBJ2-2; a possible D gene is TRBD1 (7 bases). V shed 2 bases and J shed 8 bases, with 18 bases lying between them. The CDR3 length is 16 residues. Germline assignment: CDR1 MDHEN and CDR2 SYDVKM. This CDR3 is CASSLRGRGVSGELFF. For the CDR3, the DNA is TGTGCCAGCAGTTTAAGGGGCAGGGGGGTATCAGGGGAGCTGTTTTTT.

The rearrangement uses TRBV27 and TRBJ1-5; 9 bases align to TRBD1. The V gene's germline CDR1 is MNHEY and CDR2 SMNVEV (reference sequence). CDR3 length: 14 amino acids. Germline trimming cut 4 bases from V and 6 bases from J; bases unmatched to any gene: 4. The CDR3 reads CASSSGQGTQPQHF. In DNA, the CDR3 is TGTGCCAGCAGTTCCGGACAGGGGACTCAGCCCCAGCATTTT.

Details on this clone: Other DNA sequences within the sample encode an identical CDR3. The CDR3 loop reads CASSLSGTGGYEQYF. CDR3 sequence (DNA): TGCGCCAGCAGCCTTTCTGGGACAGGGGGGTACGAGCAGTACTTC. J is TRBJ2-7 and V is TRBV4-1; TRBD1 aligns across 11 bases. This CDR3 is built from 15 residues. The junction had 6 bases not matched to a gene; V was cut back by 4 bases and J by 4 bases. Germline assignment: CDR1 MGHRA and CDR2 YSYEKL.

Only one count was recorded for this clone. V gene TRBV12-5 combines with J gene TRBJ2-2; 11 nucleotides align to TRBD1. J lost 7 bases, V lost 5 bases, and 12 bases had no gene match. The CDR3 consists of 17 residues. Germline CDR1 LGHNT, CDR2 FRNRAP. CDR3 sequence reads: CASGLRPGQGEIGELFF. The CDR3 coding sequence is TGTGCTAGTGGTCTTCGGCCGGGACAGGGGGAGATCGGGGAGCTGTTTTTT.

This clone was detected a few times. The chain links TRBV10-1 to TRBJ2-7, with TRBD2 as a possible D gene (5 bases). V lost 10 bases to trimming and J lost 7 bases, with 20 bases between them. Germline lookup yields CDR1 WNHNN and CDR2 SYGVQD (reference sequence). The CDR3 length is 13 residues. The CDR3 nucleotides read TGCGCCACCTACCCCGAGGACGAGGGTGAGCAGTACTTC. Encoded protein: CATYPEDEGEQYF.

The chain joins TRBV28 to TRBJ2-5, with 10 bases lining up with TRBD1. CDR1 MDHEN and CDR2 SYDVKM come from the germline V gene. Trimming removed 6 bases from V and 4 bases from J; junction bases left unmatched: 11. The CDR3 sequence is 16 residues long. The CDR3 is CASRPWGTGVVETQYF. Written as DNA, the CDR3 is TGTGCCAGCAGGCCATGGGGGACAGGGGTAGTAGAGACCCAGTACTTC. Filled out from reference TRBV28 and TRBJ2-5, the complete variable domain reads DVKVTQSSRYLVKRTGEKVFLECVQDMDHENMFWYRQDPGLGLRLIYFSYDVKMKEKGDIPEGYSVSREKKERFSLILESASTNQTSMYLCASRPWGTGVVETQYFGPGTRLLVL.

This clone has just one count. The chain links TRBV29-1 to TRBJ1-1, with TRBD1 matching over 7 bases. Germline V gene lookup returns CDR1 SQVTM and CDR2 ANQGSEA. The CDR3 has 13 amino acids. Trimming cost V 4 bases and J 3 bases; bases outside gene matches: 5. The CDR3 protein is CSVALQGYTEAFF. CDR3 DNA sequence: TGCAGCGTTGCGTTACAGGGGTACACTGAAGCTTTCTTT. Based on the CDR3 plus reference TRBV29-1 and TRBJ1-1, the full variable domain is SAVISQKPSRDICQRGTSLTIQCQVDSQVTMMFWYRQQPGQSLTLIATANQGSEATYESGFVIDKFPISRPNLTFSTLTVSNMSPEDSSIYLCSVALQGYTEAFFGQGTRLTVV.

This clone was picked up a small number of times. The CDR3 spells CASSFKPTGVEKLFF. The CDR3 DNA reads as TGTGCCAGCAGCTTCAAACCTACAGGGGTTGAAAAACTGTTTTTT. This chain uses TRBV5-4 with TRBJ1-4, with 7 bases fitting TRBD1. The CDR3 length is 15 residues. Unmatched junction bases numbered 8, after V lost 2 bases and J lost 7 bases. CDR1 is SGHNT and CDR2 is YYREEE in the germline V gene (reference sequence).

This clone is a singleton in its sample. The chain is built from TRBV7-2 and TRBJ1-6, with D perhaps TRBD1 (6 bases). CDR3 length: 14 amino acids. Trimming left V 3 bases short and J 10 bases short, with 13 bases between. Germline CDR1 and CDR2: SGHTA and FQGNSA. The CDR3 here is CASSLGGPQSPLHF. The CDR3 nucleotides are TGTGCCAGCAGCTTGGGGGGGCCCCAATCACCCCTCCACTTT.

The chain links TRBV5-4 to TRBJ2-1; TRBD2 aligns across 7 bases. Germline V gene sequence: CDR1 SGHNT, CDR2 YYREEE (reference sequence). V shed 4 bases, J shed 0 bases, and the junction held 7 bases outside the gene matches. CDR3 length: 16 residues. This CDR3 reads CASSGRDFYSYNEQFF. The CDR3 DNA sequence: TGTGCCAGCAGCGGGAGGGACTTCTACTCCTACAATGAGCAGTTCTTC.

The chain employs TRBV6-4 and TRBJ2-3, with 7 bases that match TRBD2. This CDR3 is 14 amino acids long. CDR1 is MRHNA, CDR2 SNTAGT, per germline. The ends lost 4 bases at V and 4 bases at J; junction bases unmatched: 5. The CDR3 bases are TGTGCCAGCAGTGTTAGCGGGTATCCAGATACGCAGTATTTT. It encodes CASSVSGYPDTQYF.